The 13 T cell receptor beta chains reported below all come from one sample, sequenced in a study of identical twins. TCRdb called the 5' RACE reads again in MiXCR, with one record for every CDR3 protein. Among roughly 700,000 distinct CDR3 sequences listed, less than 10% were seen once. This same sample was also taken into another study, of yellow fever vaccine responses in identical twins.

Source material: PBMCs. These receptors all stem from a young woman in good health.

This clonotype was observed many times. The V call is TRBV20-1, the J call TRBJ1-1, with no clear D. Germline loops: CDR1 DFQATT, CDR2 SNEGSKA (reference sequence). The CDR3 totals 15 residues. Trimming removed 0 bases at V and 11 bases at J, with 22 bases between. The CDR3 DNA reads TGCAGTGCTAGAGATCCCCGGCGTCCGGAGAGAAGGGCTTTCTTT. This codes for CSARDPRRPERRAFF.

This clonotype has a handful of counts. The chain uses TRBV20-1 and TRBJ2-6; tentatively, D is TRBD2 (5 bases). Germline V gene data show CDR1 as DFQATT and CDR2 as SNEGSKA (reference sequence). CDR3 length equals 17 residues. Trimming cost V 1 base and J 1 base, with 14 bases left between them. In DNA form, the CDR3 reads TGCAGTGCTAGAGGATTGTCGGGAAAGTCTGGGGCCAACGTCCTGACTTTC. Encoded protein: CSARGLSGKSGANVLTF.

In this sample, this clonotype turned up many times. The chain recombines TRBV29-1 with TRBJ2-3; D perhaps matches TRBD1 (6 bases). V was trimmed by 6 bases and J by 1 base, leaving 17 bases between them. This CDR3 is built from 15 residues. The germline V gene encodes CDR1 SQVTM and CDR2 ANQGSEA. CDR3 coding DNA: TGCAGCGTAGTTTCAGGGGATCGGGGCACAGATACGCAGTATTTT. The encoded protein is CSVVSGDRGTDTQYF.

V gene TRBV20-1 combines with J gene TRBJ1-5; tentatively, D is TRBD1 (6 bases). This CDR3 contains 13 residues. V was pared by 6 bases and J by 4 bases, with 13 bases between. Germline V gives CDR1 DFQATT, CDR2 SNEGSKA (reference sequence). This CDR3 is CSAAQDRNQPQHF. Here the CDR3 DNA reads TGCAGTGCAGCCCAGGACAGAAATCAGCCCCAGCATTTT.

This sequence joins TRBV12-3 or TRBV12-4 and TRBJ2-3, with D tentatively TRBD2 (6 bases). V was cut by 7 bases and J by 5 bases, with 16 bases left in between. The CDR3 length is 14 residues. CDR3 in DNA: TGTGCCAGCACCAAGACGGGAGTCGTAGATACGCAGTATTTT. It codes for CASTKTGVVDTQYF.

This clonotype was picked up a small number of times. The rearrangement joins TRBV11-2 to TRBJ2-2; 8 bases map to TRBD1. Germline V gene data show CDR1 as SGHAT and CDR2 as FQNNGV. With 7 bases clipped from V and 6 bases from J, the junction kept 10 bases outside the gene matches. This CDR3 is 15 amino acids long. The CDR3: CASNPGQGSAGELFF. For the CDR3, the DNA is TGTGCCAGCAACCCAGGACAGGGCTCCGCCGGGGAGCTGTTTTTT.

This clonotype occurred many times. V is TRBV12-3 or TRBV12-4 and J is TRBJ2-2, with D perhaps matching TRBD2 (5 bases). This CDR3 is built from 16 residues. Trimming took off 2 bases at V and 4 bases at J, with 14 bases between the two ends. The CDR3 protein is CASSLSGPGTTGELFF. In DNA form, the CDR3 reads TGTGCCAGCAGTTTATCCGGACCGGGAACCACCGGGGAGCTGTTTTTT.

This clonotype was counted a few times. This chain links TRBV3-1 with TRBJ1-2, with 9 bases that match TRBD1. The CDR3 sequence is 14 residues long. V was pared by 5 bases and J by 6 bases, with 7 bases of the junction left unmatched. CDR1 LGHDT and CDR2 YNNKEL come from the germline V gene (reference sequence). The CDR3: CASSELTGGNGYTF. CDR3 DNA sequence: TGTGCCAGCAGCGAACTGACAGGGGGAAATGGCTACACCTTC. Variable domain in full (rest from reference TRBV3-1 and TRBJ1-2): DTAVSQTPKYLVTQMGNDKSIKCEQNLGHDTMYWYKQDSKKFLKIMFSYNNKELIINETVPNRFSPKSPDKAHLNLHINSLELGDSAVYFCASSELTGGNGYTFGSGTRLTVV.

The gene calls are TRBV10-3 and TRBJ2-1; a weak D match, TRBD2 (6 bases). The CDR3 has 14 amino acids. The V end lost 7 bases, the J end lost 5 bases, and 15 bases lay between the germline ends. Looked up from germline, CDR1 is ENHRY and CDR2 is SYGVKD. CDR3 bases: TGTGCCATCACCCGCGGGGAACACAACAATGAGCAGTTCTTC. This gives the protein CAITRGEHNNEQFF.

In regard to this clonotype: Being one base from a much bigger clone, this may be a read error. V gene TRBV12-3 or TRBV12-4 combines with J gene TRBJ2-1; 14 positions agree with TRBD2. CDR3 length: 17 amino acids. CDR3 region: CACSFELSGLAGDEQFF. The CDR3 bases are TGTGCCTGCAGTTTCGAGTTGTCGGGACTAGCGGGAGATGAGCAGTTCTTC.

This clonotype was found a few times. J is TRBJ2-2 and V is TRBV4-2; 10 nucleotides line up with TRBD2. The V segment lost 4 bases and the J segment 2 bases; nucleotides outside the gene matches: 10. The CDR3 sequence is 18 residues long. In germline, CDR1 is LGHNA, CDR2 YNFKEQ. The DNA of the CDR3 is TGTGCCAGCAGCCCTACGATGCTAGCGGGGGACAACACCGGGGAGCTGTTTTTT. It specifies CASSPTMLAGDNTGELFF.

This clonotype was found a few times. V usage is TRBV4-2 and J usage is TRBJ2-7; possibly TRBD2 for D (6 bases). CDR1 and CDR2 (germline): LGHNA, YNFKEQ. The V and J ends lost 6 bases and 5 bases respectively, with 17 bases between them. The CDR3 is made up of 14 amino acids. This CDR3 is CASRPGSLVHEQYF. CDR3 in DNA: TGTGCCAGCAGACCCGGGAGTTTGGTCCACGAGCAGTACTTC.

The chain employs TRBV29-1 and TRBJ1-1; D perhaps matches TRBD1 (5 bases). V was shortened by 0 bases and J by 5 bases, with 7 bases between the two germline ends. The CDR3 extends over 12 amino acids. Germline-derived CDR1 and CDR2 are SQVTM and ANQGSEA. CDR3 region: CSVEERTTEAFF. The CDR3 nucleotides read TGCAGCGTTGAAGAGCGGACAACTGAAGCTTTCTTT. The variable domain in full, with the rest retrieved from reference TRBV29-1 and TRBJ1-1, is SAVISQKPSRDICQRGTSLTIQCQVDSQVTMMFWYRQQPGQSLTLIATANQGSEATYESGFVIDKFPISRPNLTFSTLTVSNMSPEDSSIYLCSVEERTTEAFFGQGTRLTVV.